These T cell receptor beta chains were read from a single sample in a study of shared clonotypes between healthy human individuals. Some clones are missing from TCRdb's copy, which holds only in-frame ones; the method was immunoSEQ multiplex PCR. The sample lists millions of clones; approximately 92% were seen once. Sequenced material: naive CD4+ T cells sorted from blood. The receptor set was obtained from a man between 18 and 35 years old in good health. The CDR3 runs from the conserved cysteine through the conserved F or W. A D gene is named only where the DNA matches it firmly. Size is stated for part of the rows, as once, few or many counts, or as a class when the clone is expanded.

>TRBJ2-3|.|.|TRBV11-3
CASSLGLGTDTQYF
TGTGCCAGCAGCTTGGGGCTAGGCACAGATACGCAGTATTTT
>TRBJ2-1|.|TRBD2|TRBV27
CASSLSDWTSGSNEQFF
TGTGCCAGCAGTTTATCTGATTGGACTAGCGGGAGCAATGAGCAGTTCTTC
>TRBJ2-7|.|TRBD2|TRBV2
CASSSGTSGSYEQYF
TGTGCCAGCAGTTCCGGGACTAGCGGCTCCTACGAGCAGTACTTC
>TRBJ2-7|.|TRBD1|TRBV15
CATSRDWDRRYEQYF
TGTGCCACCAGCAGAGATTGGGACAGAAGATACGAGCAGTACTTC
>TRBJ2-3|.|.|TRBV5-4
CASSLALGASTDTQYF
TGTGCCAGCAGCTTGGCGTTAGGGGCTAGCACAGATACGCAGTATTTT
>TRBJ1-3|.|.|TRBV5-5
CASSQRQEHSGNTIYF
TGTGCCAGCAGCCAAAGGCAGGAACACTCTGGAAACACCATATATTTT
>TRBJ2-7|.|TRBD2|TRBV29-1
CSVGGLAPDSYEQYF
TGCAGCGTTGGGGGACTAGCCCCGGACTCCTACGAGCAGTACTTC
>TRBJ2-7|.|TRBD2|TRBV5-1
CASSLGESPAGGYEQYF
TGCGCCAGCAGCTTGGGGGAGTCCCCCGCGGGAGGCTACGAGCAGTACTTC
>TRBJ2-2|.|.|TRBV5-4
CASSANPLAMTGELFF
TGTGCCAGCAGCGCGAACCCCCTAGCCATGACCGGGGAGCTGTTTTTT
>TRBJ2-2|.|.|TRBV5-1
CASSFDTGTGELFF
TGCGCCAGCAGCTTCGACACAGGGACCGGGGAGCTGTTTTTT
>TRBJ2-2|once|TRBD1|TRBV18
CASSQTGTGVSGELFF
TGTGCCAGCTCACAAACCGGGACAGGGGTATCCGGGGAGCTGTTTTTT
>TRBJ1-5|.|.|TRBV7-8
CATPVEPQHF
TGTGCCACCCCCGTAGAGCCCCAGCATTTT
>TRBJ2-7|.|TRBD1|TRBV5-5
CASSLEAGGRTYEQYF
TGTGCCAGCAGCTTGGAAGCAGGGGGTAGGACCTACGAGCAGTACTTC
>TRBJ2-7|.|.|TRBV6-5
CASSLYSDYEQYF
TGTGCCAGCAGCCTTTACAGCGACTACGAGCAGTACTTC
>TRBJ2-7|.|TRBD1|TRBV18
CASSPPGQGSYEQYF
TGTGCCAGCTCACCACCGGGACAGGGTAGTTACGAGCAGTACTTC
>TRBJ1-4|.|TRBD1|TRBV7-6
CASSSRTGGNEKLFF
TGTGCCAGCAGCTCGCGGACAGGGGGTAATGAAAAACTGTTTTTT
>TRBJ1-6|few|.|TRBV19
CASSIGGQNSPLHF
TGTGCCAGTAGTATCGGGGGACAAAATTCACCCCTCCACTTT
>TRBJ1-1|.|.|TRBV18
CASSPPNGKNTEAFF
TGTGCCAGCTCACCACCAAATGGTAAAAACACTGAAGCTTTCTTT
>TRBJ1-4|.|.|TRBV19
CASKYDRGVNEKLFF
TGTGCCAGTAAATACGATAGGGGGGTTAATGAAAAACTGTTTTTT
>TRBJ2-5|once|.|TRBV5-1
CASSHSGYQETQYF
TGCGCCAGCAGCCACTCAGGGTACCAAGAGACCCAGTACTTC
>TRBJ1-6|once|.|TRBV27
CASSLYQGYYNSPLHF
TGTGCCAGCAGTTTATATCAGGGTTACTATAATTCACCCCTCCACTTT
>TRBJ2-2|once|TRBD2|TRBV5-6
CASSYSGTSAPGELFF
TGTGCCAGCAGCTATTCCGGGACTAGCGCTCCCGGGGAGCTGTTTTTT